The 30 T cell receptor beta chains in this list originate from one sample, sequenced in a study of beta chain features in type 1 diabetes. Study-wide results and caveats: All four CD4+ subsets of Type 1 diabetes patients contained TCRB CDR3s that were moderately but significantly shorter.

For these TCRs, the target antigens are not known. The entirety of the isolated RNA underwent reverse transcription, so expressed TCRB transcripts were sequenced. The method was immunoSEQ multiplex PCR; TCRdb's version includes in-frame clones alone and lacks a portion of them. The repertoire holds roughly 700,000 clones, with 13% as singletons. The sample taken for sequencing was naive CD4+ T cells from blood. These receptor sequences come from a man aged 18 to 30 with type 1 diabetes.

CDR3: CAWTPAYGYTF. The DNA for the CDR3 is TGTGCCTGGACGCCAGCCTATGGCTACACCTTC. V usage is TRBV30 and J usage is TRBJ1-2; D gene ambiguous. The CDR3 consists of 11 residues. V lost 4 bases to trimming and J lost 4 bases, with 7 bases between them. CDR1 and CDR2 (germline): GTSNPN, SVGIG (reference sequence).

This clone has just one count. The chain combines TRBV5-1 with TRBJ2-3; possible D gene TRBD2, 5 bases. V lost 1 base and J 2 bases, leaving 11 bases between the germline ends. Per the germline V gene, CDR1 is SGHRS and CDR2 is YFSETQ. The CDR3 spans 15 residues. This chain's CDR3 is CASSLSGEFTDTQYF. The CDR3 coding sequence is TGCGCCAGCAGCTTGTCCGGGGAGTTCACAGATACGCAGTATTTT.

The chain links TRBV5-1 to TRBJ2-7; 7 bases align to TRBD2. CDR3 length equals 14 residues. With V trimmed by 4 bases and J by 2 bases, 6 bases remained unmatched. In germline, CDR1 is SGHRS, CDR2 YFSETQ. The DNA of the CDR3 is TGCGCCAGCAGCGGGAGGGACGGAGCCTACGAGCAGTACTTC. It encodes CASSGRDGAYEQYF.

CDR3 sequence reads: CASSQFPKADGQGDGYTF. As DNA, the CDR3 is TGCGCCAGCAGCCAATTCCCTAAAGCCGACGGACAGGGAGACGGCTACACCTTC. The chain uses TRBV4-1 and TRBJ1-2, with TRBD1 matching 8 bases. The CDR3 loop spans 18 amino acids. In germline, CDR1 is MGHRA, CDR2 YSYEKL. V gave up 2 bases and J gave up 8 bases; unmatched junction bases: 19.

As concerns this clone: The same CDR3 also results from other DNA sequences found in this sample. The V gene is TRBV28, the J gene TRBJ1-2; D not resolved. Per germline, CDR1 MDHEN and CDR2 SYDVKM. CDR3 length equals 13 residues. Between the trimmed V and J ends, which lost 2 bases and 1 base, there was a span of 5 bases. The CDR3 region is CASSLGSNYGYTF. CDR3 sequence (DNA): TGTGCCAGCAGTTTAGGGAGTAACTATGGCTACACCTTC.

This clone was counted ten times or more. The genes are TRBV28 and TRBJ1-1, with D maybe TRBD1 (6 bases). Germline-derived CDR1 and CDR2 are MDHEN and SYDVKM. Trimming pared 6 bases from V and 3 bases from J, leaving 11 bases between. The CDR3 is 13 residues long. Written as DNA, the CDR3 is TGTGCCAGCAGGACAGGTCGGTACACTGAAGCTTTCTTT. Translation: CASRTGRYTEAFF.

This clone turned up a few times. The rearrangement joins TRBV10-1 to TRBJ2-3; D not certain. CDR1 is WNHNN and CDR2 is SYGVQD in the germline V gene (reference sequence). The CDR3 has 17 amino acids. The V and J ends lost 3 bases and 1 base respectively, with 17 bases between them. CDR3: CASSDTLGLRGTDTQYF. CDR3 sequence (DNA): TGCGCCAGCAGTGATACCTTGGGCCTCCGGGGCACAGATACGCAGTATTTT.

This clone was counted a few times. The rearrangement uses TRBV11-2 and TRBJ2-1; 7 bases line up with TRBD1. Germline lookup yields CDR1 SGHAT and CDR2 FQNNGV. The V and J ends lost 3 bases and 9 bases, in that order; junction bases with no gene match: 5. The CDR3 is 13 residues long. The CDR3 region is CASSFGQVGEQFF. CDR3 coding DNA: TGTGCCAGCAGCTTTGGACAGGTCGGTGAGCAGTTCTTC.

This chain uses TRBV6-5 with TRBJ1-2; 7 bases align to TRBD1. The CDR3 runs to 15 residues. Trimming removed 0 bases from V and 5 bases from J; junction bases left unmatched: 6. The germline gives CDR1 MNHEY, CDR2 SVGAGI. CDR3: CASSYSTGWAYGYTF. CDR3 DNA: TGTGCCAGCAGTTACTCGACAGGGTGGGCGTATGGCTACACCTTC.

V is TRBV5-1 and J is TRBJ2-1; D possibly uses TRBD1 or TRBD2 (6 bases each). Between the trimmed V and J ends, which lost 1 base and 0 bases, there was a span of 17 bases. In germline, CDR1 is SGHRS, CDR2 YFSETQ. This CDR3 is built from 18 residues. The CDR3 loop reads CASSLKFGGRSSYNEQFF. CDR3 bases: TGCGCCAGCAGCTTGAAGTTCGGGGGCCGAAGCTCCTACAATGAGCAGTTCTTC. The full variable domain, its missing parts supplied by reference TRBV5-1 and TRBJ2-1, is KAGVTQTPRYLIKTRGQQVTLSCSPISGHRSVSWYQQTPGQGLQFLFEYFSETQRNKGNFPGRFSGRQFSNSRSEMNVSTLELGDSALYLCASSLKFGGRSSYNEQFFGPGTRLTVL.

This clone was observed a few times. This sequence joins TRBV19 and TRBJ1-5; a weak D match, TRBD1 (5 bases). CDR1 is LNHDA and CDR2 is SQIVND in the germline V gene (reference sequence). This CDR3 spans 14 amino acids. The V and J ends lost 7 bases and 1 base respectively, with 11 bases between them. CDR3 coding DNA: TGTGCCAGTACTGGCAGGGTCAGCAATCAGCCCCAGCATTTT. Protein product: CASTGRVSNQPQHF. The full variable domain, with the rest looked up from reference TRBV19 and TRBJ1-5, is DGGITQSPKYLFRKEGQNVTLSCEQNLNHDAMYWYRQDPGQGLRLIYYSQIVNDFQKGDIAEGYSVSREKKESFPLTVTSAQKNPTAFYLCASTGRVSNQPQHFGDGTRLSIL.

The gene calls are TRBV28 and TRBJ2-7; tentative D call: TRBD1 (5 bases). CDR3 length: 14 residues. CDR1 and CDR2 from the germline V gene are MDHEN and SYDVKM. The V end was cut by 7 bases, the J end by 5 bases, with 18 bases between. DNA of the CDR3: TGTGCCAGCACCCAAGGGGCCATAACAGACGAGCAGTACTTC. This translates into CASTQGAITDEQYF.

The chain has TRBV6-1 and TRBJ2-7; D is unresolved. This CDR3 comprises 10 residues. V was shortened by 8 bases and J by 4 bases, with 6 bases between the two germline ends. Germline CDR1 is MNHNS and CDR2 is SASEGT. In DNA, the CDR3 is TGTGCCAGCGAGAGATACGAGCAGTACTTC. It specifies CASERYEQYF.

This clone was seen a few times. This chain connects TRBV7-9 to TRBJ1-1, with D perhaps matching TRBD1 (6 bases). CDR1 SEHNR and CDR2 FQNEAQ come from the germline V gene (reference sequence). Trimming pared 1 base from V and 1 base from J, leaving 10 bases between. The CDR3 has 15 amino acids. This chain's CDR3 is CASSLEGGPNTEAFF. The CDR3 bases are TGTGCCAGCAGCTTAGAGGGGGGACCGAACACTGAAGCTTTCTTT. Together with reference TRBV7-9 and TRBJ1-1, the CDR3 gives the full variable domain: DTGVSQNPRHKITKRGQNVTFRCDPISEHNRLYWYRQTLGQGPEFLTYFQNEAQLEKSRLLSDRFSAERPKGSFSTLEIQRTEQGDSAMYLCASSLEGGPNTEAFFGQGTRLTVV.

A few counts support this clone. Its ends do not fully match the called genes, so a read error is possible. The chain joins TRBV6-6 to TRBJ2-5; D is unclear. Germline V CDR1 and CDR2: MNHNY, SVGAGI (reference sequence). The CDR3 sequence is 13 residues long. The CDR3 protein is CAISERLGETQYF. The DNA of the CDR3 is TGTGCCATCAGTGAGAGGCTGGGGGAGACCCAGTACTTC.

This clone was found a few times. V gene TRBV6-1 combines with J gene TRBJ1-2; possible D gene TRBD1, 5 bases. The CDR3 has 13 amino acids. Germline values: CDR1 MNHNS, CDR2 SASEGT. V was trimmed by 2 bases and J by 5 bases, leaving 9 bases between them. The chain's CDR3 is CASSEYGTYGYTF. As DNA, the CDR3 is TGTGCCAGCAGTGAATATGGGACTTATGGCTACACCTTC.

The CDR3 DNA follows: TGTGCCAGCAGCCGCCCTTTGGGGGGTGAAAAACTGTTTTTT. It codes for CASSRPLGGEKLFF. The chain couples TRBV7-9 to TRBJ1-4; a possible D gene is TRBD1 (5 bases). CDR1 is SEHNR, CDR2 FQNEAQ, per germline (reference sequence). Trimming left V 5 bases short and J 7 bases short, with 14 bases between. The CDR3 has 14 residues.

A few counts support this clone. The V gene is TRBV5-4, the J gene TRBJ2-1; 7 positions match TRBD1. Trimming removed 0 bases from V and 7 bases from J; junction bases left unmatched: 4. The CDR3 contains 14 residues. Germline values: CDR1 SGHNT, CDR2 YYREEE (reference sequence). CDR3 sequence (DNA): TGTGCCAGCAGCTTGGGGACAGGCGGGAATGAGCAGTTCTTC. Translating gives CASSLGTGGNEQFF.

In its sample, this clone was seen once. This chain joins TRBV9 and TRBJ2-5; D possibly matches TRBD1 or TRBD2 (5 bases each). V was clipped by 0 bases and J by 1 base, with 13 bases between them. Looked up from germline, CDR1 is SGDLS and CDR2 is YYNGEE. CDR3 length: 16 amino acids. CDR3 DNA: TGTGCCAGCAGCGTAGCTACTAGAGACAGCCAAGAGACCCAGTACTTC. This codes for CASSVATRDSQETQYF.

The chain combines TRBV18 with TRBJ1-1; D is possibly TRBD1 (5 bases). This CDR3 comprises 17 residues. CDR1 and CDR2 (germline): KGHSH, LQKENI. V was clipped by 3 bases and J by 0 bases, with 17 bases between them. The CDR3 here is CASSPSEGIHMNTEAFF. The CDR3 nucleotides are TGTGCCAGCTCACCCTCGGAGGGGATCCACATGAACACTGAAGCTTTCTTT. The full variable domain, in which reference TRBV18 and TRBJ1-1 provide the parts outside the CDR3, is NAGVMQNPRHLVRRRGQEARLRCSPMKGHSHVYWYRQLPEEGLKFMVYLQKENIIDESGMPKERFSAEFPKEGPSILRIQQVVRGDSAAYFCASSPSEGIHMNTEAFFGQGTRLTVV.

The chain uses TRBV30 and TRBJ1-6; 7 bases line up with TRBD1. After removal of 4 bases from V and 14 bases from J, the junction contained 11 bases not matched to a gene. The CDR3 loop spans 13 amino acids. Germline-derived CDR1 and CDR2 are GTSNPN and SVGIG (reference sequence). For the CDR3, the DNA is TGTGCCTGGATGGGACAGCCGCGGTCGTCCCTCCACTTT. The encoded protein is CAWMGQPRSSLHF.

This clone was seen a handful of times. The CDR3 spells CASSYSQGLYNEQFF. The CDR3 DNA follows: TGTGCCAGCAGTTACTCTCAGGGGCTCTACAATGAGCAGTTCTTC. This chain uses TRBV6-5 with TRBJ2-1, with TRBD1 as a possible D gene (6 bases). Germline V gene data show CDR1 as MNHEY and CDR2 as SVGAGI. This CDR3 contains 15 residues. V was cut by 0 bases and J by 3 bases, with 9 bases left in between.

The chain combines TRBV5-1 with TRBJ2-7; D is possibly TRBD2 (6 bases). Germline V gives CDR1 SGHRS, CDR2 YFSETQ. Trimming took 9 bases from V and 0 from J, leaving 16 bases between them. The CDR3 totals 14 residues. In DNA, the CDR3 is TGCGCCACCGCGCCGGGGGACCCCTCCTACGAGCAGTACTTC. Translation: CATAPGDPSYEQYF.

This clone has a handful of counts. This chain links TRBV10-3 with TRBJ1-6, with a tentative D call TRBD1 (5 bases). Trimming cost V 10 bases and J 7 bases, with 14 bases left between them. Germline V gives CDR1 ENHRY, CDR2 SYGVKD. CDR3 length: 13 residues. The CDR3 region is CASQGGGNSPLHF. The CDR3 DNA is TGTGCCAGCCAGGGAGGAGGGAATTCACCCCTCCACTTT.

The chain combines TRBV7-3 with TRBJ1-1; D gene unclear. Germline CDR1 is SGHTA and CDR2 is FQGTGA. Trimming took off 2 bases at V and 7 bases at J, with 8 bases between the two ends. This CDR3 has 12 amino acids. This CDR3 is CASSLVSSEAFF. The DNA for the CDR3 is TGTGCCAGCAGCTTAGTTTCCAGTGAAGCTTTCTTT.

The V gene is TRBV5-4, the J gene TRBJ2-7, with 9 positions matching TRBD1. CDR3 size: 15 residues. V shed 4 bases, J shed 3 bases, and the junction held 8 bases outside the gene matches. Germline CDR1 SGHNT, CDR2 YYREEE (reference sequence). In DNA, the CDR3 is TGTGCCAGCAGCATTGGGACAGGGAACTTCTACGAGCAGTACTTC. This encodes CASSIGTGNFYEQYF. Using reference TRBV5-4 and TRBJ2-7 for the parts outside the CDR3, the full variable domain is ETGVTQSPTHLIKTRGQQVTLRCSSQSGHNTVSWYQQALGQGPQFIFQYYREEENGRGNFPPRFSGLQFPNYSSELNVNALELDDSALYLCASSIGTGNFYEQYFGPGTRLTVT.

This clone was counted between two and nine times. The chain couples TRBV7-9 to TRBJ1-2; D possibly corresponds to TRBD1 (5 bases). There are 15 residues in the CDR3. In germline, CDR1 is SEHNR, CDR2 FQNEAQ (reference sequence). The V and J ends lost 6 bases and 4 bases respectively, with 18 bases between them. The CDR3 nucleotides read TGTGCCAGCAGGCGACCCGGGGCCCTAGGCTATGGCTACACCTTC. Translation gives CASRRPGALGYGYTF.

The chain carries TRBV4-1 and TRBJ1-2, with no clear D. Looked up from germline, CDR1 is MGHRA and CDR2 is YSYEKL. V was pared by 0 bases and J by 2 bases, with 10 bases between. The CDR3 totals 15 residues. In DNA, the CDR3 is TGCGCCAGCAGCCAAGATAAGGGCCGAAACTATGGCTACACCTTC. Protein product: CASSQDKGRNYGYTF.

This clone occurred a few times. The chain is built from TRBV4-1 and TRBJ2-5, with a possible D match to TRBD2 (7 bases). Germline V gene sequence: CDR1 MGHRA, CDR2 YSYEKL. V shed 5 bases and J shed 4 bases, with 14 bases lying between them. The CDR3 is made up of 14 amino acids. The CDR3 DNA is TGCGCCAGCAGCACTCACAGGGAGGGAGAGACCCAGTACTTC. Translating it yields CASSTHREGETQYF.

This clone was picked up a small number of times. The chain is built from TRBV7-8 and TRBJ2-6; D tentatively reads TRBD1 or TRBD2 (5 bases each). Trimming left V 5 bases short and J 0 bases short, with 17 bases between. Per germline, CDR1 SGHVS and CDR2 FQNEAQ. The CDR3 extends over 18 amino acids. Here the CDR3 DNA reads TGTGCCAGCAGCCGCCAACCGGGACGGGACTCTGGGGCCAACGTCCTGACTTTC. Translation gives CASSRQPGRDSGANVLTF. The full variable domain, its missing parts supplied by reference TRBV7-8 and TRBJ2-6, is GAGVSQSPRYKVAKRGQDVALRCDPISGHVSLFWYQQALGQGPEFLTYFQNEAQLDKSGLPSDRFFAERPEGSVSTLKIQRTQQEDSAVYLCASSRQPGRDSGANVLTFGAGSRLTVL.